This T cell receptor (beta chain) was identified in a study of T cells in Graves' hyperthyroidism and ophthalmopathy. Study-level findings and limits: Blood also contained most expanded thyroid clonotypes above 0.001. Ophthalmopathy cases were set apart from stable hyperthyroidism by a 13 V-J model.

It was uncontrolled infection, other autoimmune disease, pregnancy or lactation that excluded patients. Diagnoses rested on clinical symptoms, serum thyroxine and TRAb, thyroid ultrasound and orbital computed tomography. Germline CDR1 and CDR2: MNHEY and SMNVEV (reference sequence). This CDR3 is built from 13 residues. Trimming pared 1 base from V and 2 bases from J, leaving 5 bases between. TCR beta CDR3 regions were amplified from RNA transcripts. First-round RT-PCR of the TCR CDR3 relied on the HTBI primer set. TCRdb recomputed calls from the multiplex PCR reads with MiXCR, one row per CDR3 protein. The sample has roughly 570,000 distinct CDR3 sequences; around 45% are singletons. There are a few counts of this clonotype. What it binds is not known.

The gene calls are TRBV27 and TRBJ1-2, with D unresolved. This TCR came from a woman aged 18-29 years with Graves' hyperthyroidism. Source material: peripheral blood or thyroid tissue (not recorded which). The CDR3 DNA sequence: TGTGCCAGCAGTTTATACATGAACTATGGCTACACCTTC. Translation gives CASSLYMNYGYTF.